This T cell receptor (beta chain) is from a study of OX40 agonist ivuxolimab in advanced cancers. Looking at the study overall: At roughly 83% male, the cohort had a mean age of roughly 60 years, ranging from about 23 to 79. The study reported partial responses in three patients: one hepatocellular carcinoma, two cutaneous melanoma.

The table lists this clone with a few counts. Blood sampling took place at baseline, cycle 4 day 1, and cycle 7 day 1. Some clones are missing from TCRdb's copy, which holds only in-frame ones; the method was immunoSEQ multiplex PCR. Of fewer than 70,000 clones listed, around 80% were seen once; the top ten hold less than 2.5%. Germline loops: CDR1 SQVTM, CDR2 ANQGSEA. V was pared by 6 bases and J by 4 bases, with 18 bases of the junction left unmatched. This CDR3 region has 17 residues. The chain joins TRBV29-1 to TRBJ1-1; 9 nucleotides agree with TRBD1. The sequences come from CD4+ or CD8+ T cells sorted from blood, collected in a trial of the OX40 agonist ivuxolimab. The TCR comes from an adult with an advanced solid tumor such as melanoma, head and neck, liver or kidney cancer. CDR3 protein: CSVNGGQGGEGSTEAFF. The CDR3 bases are TGCAGCGTGAACGGGGGACAGGGAGGGGAGGGGAGCACTGAAGCTTTCTTT. Variable domain in full (rest from reference TRBV29-1 and TRBJ1-1): SAVISQKPSRDICQRGTSLTIQCQVDSQVTMMFWYRQQPGQSLTLIATANQGSEATYESGFVIDKFPISRPNLTFSTLTVSNMSPEDSSIYLCSVNGGQGGEGSTEAFFGQGTRLTVV.